This record covers a single T cell receptor (beta chain). This record comes from a study of T cell responses to AZD1222 COVID-19 vaccine. Trimming cost V 5 bases and J 3 bases, with 12 bases left between them. The CDR3 has 15 amino acids. Germline V gene data show CDR1 as SGHDT and CDR2 as YYEEEE. Here immunoSEQ multiplex PCR was the method, and the copy in TCRdb shows in-frame clones only, minus some. Altogether nearly 110,000 clones are present, about 90% being singletons, with the ten largest covering approximately 5%. Sequencing was performed on peripheral blood, taken on day 0 of AZD1222 vaccination. The gene calls are TRBV5-6 and TRBJ2-6, with D possibly being TRBD1 or TRBD2 (6 bases each). The source is an adult in good health. The CDR3 DNA sequence: TGTGCCAGCAGAATACAGGGAGGTGGGGCCAACGTCCTGACTTTC. As protein: CASRIQGGGANVLTF. The entire variable domain, with the rest obtained from reference TRBV5-6 and TRBJ2-6, is as follows: DAGVTQSPTHLIKTRGQQVTLRCSPKSGHDTVSWYQQALGQGPQFIFQYYEEEERQRGNFPDRFSGHQFPNYSSELNVNALLLGDSALYLCASRIQGGGANVLTFGAGSRLTVL.